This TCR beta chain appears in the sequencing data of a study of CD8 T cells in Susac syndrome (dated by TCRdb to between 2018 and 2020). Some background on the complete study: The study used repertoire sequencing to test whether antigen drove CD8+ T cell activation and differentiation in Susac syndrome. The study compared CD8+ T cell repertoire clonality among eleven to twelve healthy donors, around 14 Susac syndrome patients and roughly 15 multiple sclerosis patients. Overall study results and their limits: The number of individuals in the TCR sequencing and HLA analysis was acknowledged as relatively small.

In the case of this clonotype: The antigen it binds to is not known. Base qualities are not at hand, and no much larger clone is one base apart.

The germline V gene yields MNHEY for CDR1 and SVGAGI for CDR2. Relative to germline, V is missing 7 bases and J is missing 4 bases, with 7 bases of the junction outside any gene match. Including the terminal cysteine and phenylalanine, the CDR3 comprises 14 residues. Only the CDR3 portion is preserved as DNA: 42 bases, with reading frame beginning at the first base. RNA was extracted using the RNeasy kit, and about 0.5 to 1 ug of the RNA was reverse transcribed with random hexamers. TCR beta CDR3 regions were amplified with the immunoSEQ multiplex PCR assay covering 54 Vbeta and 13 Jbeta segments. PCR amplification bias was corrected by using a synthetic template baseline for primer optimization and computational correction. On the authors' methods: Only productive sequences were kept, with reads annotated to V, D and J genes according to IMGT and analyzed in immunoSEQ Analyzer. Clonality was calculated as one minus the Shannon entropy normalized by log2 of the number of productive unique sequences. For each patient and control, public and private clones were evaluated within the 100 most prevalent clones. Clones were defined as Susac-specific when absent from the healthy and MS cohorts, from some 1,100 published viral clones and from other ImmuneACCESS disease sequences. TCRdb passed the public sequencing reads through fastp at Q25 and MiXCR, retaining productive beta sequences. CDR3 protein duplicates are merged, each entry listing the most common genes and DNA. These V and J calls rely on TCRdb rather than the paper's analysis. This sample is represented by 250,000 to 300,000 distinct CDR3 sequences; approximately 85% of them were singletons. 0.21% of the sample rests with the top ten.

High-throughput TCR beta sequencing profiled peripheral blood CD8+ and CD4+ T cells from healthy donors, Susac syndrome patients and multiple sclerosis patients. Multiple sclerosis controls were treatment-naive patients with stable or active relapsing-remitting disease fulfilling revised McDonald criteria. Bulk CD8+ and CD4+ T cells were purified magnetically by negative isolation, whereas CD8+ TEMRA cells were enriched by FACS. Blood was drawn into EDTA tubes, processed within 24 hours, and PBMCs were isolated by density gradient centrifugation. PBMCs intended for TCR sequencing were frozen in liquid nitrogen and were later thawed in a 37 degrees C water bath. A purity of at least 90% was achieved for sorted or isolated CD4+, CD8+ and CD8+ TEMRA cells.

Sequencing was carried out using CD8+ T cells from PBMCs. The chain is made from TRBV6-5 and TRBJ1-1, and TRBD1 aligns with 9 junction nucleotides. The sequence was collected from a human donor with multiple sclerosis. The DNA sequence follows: TGTGCCAGCAACCTAGGACAGGGGTCCACTGAAGCTTTCTTT. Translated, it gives CASNLGQGSTEAFF.